This T cell receptor beta chain was profiled in a study of shared clonotypes between healthy human individuals. The germline V gene encodes CDR1 ENHRY and CDR2 SYGVKD. The V end was cut by 0 bases, the J end by 10 bases, with 9 bases between. The CDR3 length is 12 residues. Sequenced by immunoSEQ multiplex PCR; TCRdb stores in-frame clones only, minus some. The table lists more than 2,000,000 clones, 85% to 95% of them singletons. This chain uses TRBV10-3 with TRBJ1-1; the D is unclear. This TCR came from a man between 18 and 29 years old in good health. Some clones in this sample may be carry-over from other donors' samples. The sample was naive CD4+ T cells from PBMCs. Subset specified: CD45RA+ positively selected. CDR3 coding DNA: TGTGCCATCAGTGAGTCGTACAACGGAGCTTTCTTT. Residues: CAISESYNGAFF.